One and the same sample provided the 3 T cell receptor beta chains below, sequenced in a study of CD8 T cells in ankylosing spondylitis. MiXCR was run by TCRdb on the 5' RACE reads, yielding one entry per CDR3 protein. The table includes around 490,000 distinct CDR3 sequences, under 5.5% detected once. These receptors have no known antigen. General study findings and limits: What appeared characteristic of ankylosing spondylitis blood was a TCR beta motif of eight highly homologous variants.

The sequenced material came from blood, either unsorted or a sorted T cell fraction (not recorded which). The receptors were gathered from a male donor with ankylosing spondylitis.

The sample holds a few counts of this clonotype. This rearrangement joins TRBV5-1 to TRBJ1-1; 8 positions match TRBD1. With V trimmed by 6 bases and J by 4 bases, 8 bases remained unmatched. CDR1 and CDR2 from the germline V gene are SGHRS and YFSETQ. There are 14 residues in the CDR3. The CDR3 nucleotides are TGCGCCAGCACCGGACAGGGTGCGAGCACTGAAGCTTTCTTT. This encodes CASTGQGASTEAFF.

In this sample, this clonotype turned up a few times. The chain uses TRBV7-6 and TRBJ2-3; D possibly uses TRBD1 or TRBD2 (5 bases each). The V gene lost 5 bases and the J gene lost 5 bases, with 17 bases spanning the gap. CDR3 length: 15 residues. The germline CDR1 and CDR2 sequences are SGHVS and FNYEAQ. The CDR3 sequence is CASSRSMERGDTQYF. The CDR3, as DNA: TGTGCCAGCAGCCGCAGCATGGAGAGGGGAGATACGCAGTATTTT.

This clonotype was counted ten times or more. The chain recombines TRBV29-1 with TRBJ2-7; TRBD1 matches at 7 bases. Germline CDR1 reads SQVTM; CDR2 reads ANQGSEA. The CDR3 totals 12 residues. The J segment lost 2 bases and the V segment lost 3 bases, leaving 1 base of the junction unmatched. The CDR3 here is CSVETGTYEQYF. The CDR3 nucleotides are TGCAGCGTTGAGACAGGGACCTACGAGCAGTACTTC.